In its sample, the clone carrying this T cell receptor beta chain was seen once. Under the authors' procedure: The authors estimated nucleated cell counts from reference gene primer amplification. TCRdb's copy holds only in-frame clones and misses some; the assay was immunoSEQ multiplex PCR. V and J calls and clone size come straight from that table; D and trimming were deduced from the DNA. The sample includes roughly 250,000 clones, about 88% of them seen just once. This record comes from a study of blood T cell repertoires in COVID-19. The V gene lost 2 bases and the J gene lost 2 bases, with 7 bases spanning the gap. Looked up from germline, CDR1 is MNHEY and CDR2 is SVGEGT. This CDR3 is 15 amino acids long.

Material for sequencing was peripheral blood. The receptor comes from a woman in her 40s who had recovered from COVID-19. The chain combines TRBV6-2 or TRBV6-3 with TRBJ2-6; D is ambiguous. CDR3 coding DNA: TGTGCCAGCAGTTACCCAGGTACTGGGGCCAACGTCCTGACTTTC. The encoded protein is CASSYPGTGANVLTF.